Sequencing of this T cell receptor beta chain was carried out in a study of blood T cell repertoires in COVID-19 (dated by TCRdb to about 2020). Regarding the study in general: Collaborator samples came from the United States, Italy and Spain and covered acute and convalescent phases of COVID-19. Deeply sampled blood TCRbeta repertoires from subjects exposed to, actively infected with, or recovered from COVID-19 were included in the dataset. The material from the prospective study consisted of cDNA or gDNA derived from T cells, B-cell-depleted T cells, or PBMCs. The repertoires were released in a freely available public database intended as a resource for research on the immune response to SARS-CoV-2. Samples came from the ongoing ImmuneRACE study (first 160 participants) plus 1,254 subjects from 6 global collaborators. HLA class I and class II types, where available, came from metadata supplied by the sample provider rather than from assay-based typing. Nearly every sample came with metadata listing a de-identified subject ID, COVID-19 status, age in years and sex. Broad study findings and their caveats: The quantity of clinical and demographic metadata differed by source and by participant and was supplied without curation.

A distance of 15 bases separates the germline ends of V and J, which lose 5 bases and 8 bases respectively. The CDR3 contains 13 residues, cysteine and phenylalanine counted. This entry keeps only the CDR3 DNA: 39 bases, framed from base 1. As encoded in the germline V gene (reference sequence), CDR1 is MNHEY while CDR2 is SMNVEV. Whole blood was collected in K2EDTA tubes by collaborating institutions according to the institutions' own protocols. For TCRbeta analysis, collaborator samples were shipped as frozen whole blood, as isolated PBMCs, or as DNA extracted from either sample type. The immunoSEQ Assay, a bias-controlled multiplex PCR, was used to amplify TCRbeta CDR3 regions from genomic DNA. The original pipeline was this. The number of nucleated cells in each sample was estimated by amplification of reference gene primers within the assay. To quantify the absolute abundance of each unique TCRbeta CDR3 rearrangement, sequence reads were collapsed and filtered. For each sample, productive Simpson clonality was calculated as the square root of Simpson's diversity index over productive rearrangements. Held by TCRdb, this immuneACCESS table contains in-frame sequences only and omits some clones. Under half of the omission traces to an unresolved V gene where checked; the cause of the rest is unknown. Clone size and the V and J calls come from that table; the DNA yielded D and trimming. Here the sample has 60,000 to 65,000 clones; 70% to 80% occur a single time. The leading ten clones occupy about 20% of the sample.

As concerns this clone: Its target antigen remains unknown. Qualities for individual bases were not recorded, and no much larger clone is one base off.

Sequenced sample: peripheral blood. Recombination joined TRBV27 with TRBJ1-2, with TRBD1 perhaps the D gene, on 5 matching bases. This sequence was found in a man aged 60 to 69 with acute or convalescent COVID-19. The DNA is TGTGCCAGCAGTCCGCGGGGGGTCTTGGGCTACACCTTC. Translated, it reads CASSPRGVLGYTF.